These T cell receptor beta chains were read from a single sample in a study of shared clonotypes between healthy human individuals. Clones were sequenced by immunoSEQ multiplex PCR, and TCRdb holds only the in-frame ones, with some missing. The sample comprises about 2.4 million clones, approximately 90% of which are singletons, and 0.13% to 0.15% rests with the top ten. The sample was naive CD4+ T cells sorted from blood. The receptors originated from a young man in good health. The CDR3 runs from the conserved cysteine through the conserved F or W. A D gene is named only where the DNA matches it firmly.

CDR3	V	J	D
CASTPSGAAGYEQYF	TRBV11-2	TRBJ2-7	.
CASRPDRGPNTEAFF	TRBV6-1	TRBJ1-1	TRBD1
CASSSGQDPYGYTF	TRBV5-1	TRBJ1-2	TRBD1
CASRPTGVSSYEQYF	TRBV2	TRBJ2-7	.
CASSIPDLGVQFF	TRBV7-3	TRBJ2-1	.
CASSDRANSPLHF	TRBV19	TRBJ1-6	TRBD1
CASSWTGRTYGNEQFF	TRBV5-6	TRBJ2-1	.
CASSLATVNTEAFF	TRBV9	TRBJ1-1	.
CASPRRTEAFF	TRBV2	TRBJ1-1	.
CASTRLPGQGSVAFF	TRBV5-6	TRBJ1-1	TRBD1
CASSLRTSPEAFF	TRBV7-9	TRBJ1-1	.
CASSLYTEAFF	TRBV19	TRBJ1-1	.
CASSLVGLAGRRDEQYF	TRBV7-2	TRBJ2-7	TRBD2
CASSYQQGSNSPLHF	TRBV6-6	TRBJ1-6	.
CAWSRTGSYEQYF	TRBV30	TRBJ2-7	TRBD1
CACPDRGKETQYF	TRBV30	TRBJ2-5	TRBD1
CASSQIWGEKLFF	TRBV14	TRBJ1-4	.
CASSLLPSGSKNEQFF	TRBV5-1	TRBJ2-1	TRBD2
CASSIRAENYGYTF	TRBV19	TRBJ1-2	.
CASSQAGRALGTQYF	TRBV4-1	TRBJ2-3	.
CASSEQSTGNEKLFF	TRBV19	TRBJ1-4	.
CASSPRGSGNTIYF	TRBV5-1	TRBJ1-3	.
CASSVLAGDTDTQYF	TRBV9	TRBJ2-3	TRBD2
CASSLALNTEAFF	TRBV7-9	TRBJ1-1	.
CASRTSGNTGELFF	TRBV19	TRBJ2-2	TRBD2
CASSASGLAGGVGELFF	TRBV9	TRBJ2-2	TRBD2
CASSLGGAATGTYEQYF	TRBV7-8	TRBJ2-7	.
CASSAIREPDNEQFF	TRBV5-6	TRBJ2-1	.
CSTTGGDTEAFF	TRBV29-1	TRBJ1-1	TRBD1
CASSVRDRVEGSGPGTDTQYF	TRBV2	TRBJ2-3	TRBD1
CASSESGAGELFF	TRBV2	TRBJ2-2	.
CASRRAGQWNEQFF	TRBV11-2	TRBJ2-1	.
CASSPTGNEQYF	TRBV18	TRBJ2-7	.